This is a list of T cell receptor beta chains from one sample in a study of T cells in Graves' hyperthyroidism and ophthalmopathy. Each CDR3 protein gets one entry after TCRdb re-called the multiplex PCR reads with MiXCR. The sample has some 600,000 distinct CDR3 sequences, around 14% seen once. The source material was blood. Receptors originate from a woman aged 25 to 39 with Graves' hyperthyroidism that later progressed to Graves' ophthalmopathy. Each CDR3 is given without its conserved first and last residue. A D gene is named only where the DNA matches it firmly. Only part of the rows carry a size: once, few, many, or a class if the clone is expanded.

CDR3aa | j_gene | v_gene | abundance | d_gene
ASSAGPTAGSPLH | TRBJ1-6 | TRBV12-3/TRBV12-4 | many | -
ASSQNRGGEAF | TRBJ1-1 | TRBV3-1 | many | TRBD1
ASSDWSFEGVLRSTNEKLF | TRBJ1-4 | TRBV2 | many | -
ASSQARGVDYGYT | TRBJ1-2 | TRBV12-3/TRBV12-4 | - | -
ASSEAPGLAGHEQY | TRBJ2-7 | TRBV2 | many | TRBD2
ASSPSGDTTWF | TRBJ2-1 | TRBV5-4 | many | TRBD2
ASSPRGGHEPLH | TRBJ1-6 | TRBV6-1 | few | TRBD1
ASSISGPRYNEQF | TRBJ2-1 | TRBV19 | many | -
ASSPSWSGNSEQF | TRBJ2-1 | TRBV12-3/TRBV12-4 | - | TRBD2
ARGEMNTEAF | TRBJ1-1 | TRBV6-1 | many | -
ASSQQGAATSGSMGYT | TRBJ1-2 | TRBV6-2/TRBV6-3 | many | TRBD1
ASTQGNTEAF | TRBJ1-1 | TRBV6-1 | few | -
ASSLLPPGAYEQY | TRBJ2-7 | TRBV27 | many | -
ASSQDLFYEQY | TRBJ2-7 | TRBV3-1 | few | -
ATSRDGQTLAGGRETQY | TRBJ2-5 | TRBV15 | few | TRBD2
ASSERAGYTGSYGYT | TRBJ1-2 | TRBV2 | many | -
ASSPTPPNTEAF | TRBJ1-1 | TRBV5-1 | many | -
ASSDGTGPHPLYGYT | TRBJ1-2 | TRBV5-5 | few | TRBD1
SALGLLLGFTDTQY | TRBJ2-3 | TRBV20-1 | many | -
ASSHEEITTEAF | TRBJ1-1 | TRBV4-1 | - | -
ASGGGASYNEQF | TRBJ2-1 | TRBV9 | - | -
ASSSQGSSEQF | TRBJ2-1 | TRBV6-5 | - | TRBD1
ASSQVYQEGSPLH | TRBJ1-6 | TRBV3-1 | - | -
SAPGQGDPSGGYT | TRBJ1-2 | TRBV20-1 | many | TRBD1
ASCTGDNSPLH | TRBJ1-6 | TRBV10-1 | few | TRBD1
ASSHPGEDGYT | TRBJ1-2 | TRBV6-1 | many | -
ASSGRASSGANVLT | TRBJ2-6 | TRBV4-3 | - | TRBD2
ASSGGYGTYSNQPQH | TRBJ1-5 | TRBV6-1 | many | -
ASSSRGQGPNTEAF | TRBJ1-1 | TRBV3-1 | once | TRBD1
ASRDRYILMNTEAF | TRBJ1-1 | TRBV7-2 | few | -
ASNMGGNTIY | TRBJ1-3 | TRBV9 | few | -
ATSRVGGLDYEQF | TRBJ2-1 | TRBV15 | many | -
ASSISRGQGAEKLF | TRBJ1-4 | TRBV19 | many | TRBD1
ASSHEGGPINEQF | TRBJ2-1 | TRBV3-1 | many | TRBD2
ASSLTGNNGYT | TRBJ1-2 | TRBV27 | many | TRBD1
ATSGDRDGQPQH | TRBJ1-5 | TRBV24-1 | many | TRBD1
ASSLLAQRGSYEQY | TRBJ2-7 | TRBV5-1 | - | TRBD2
ASGTPNTEAF | TRBJ1-1 | TRBV2 | many | -
ASGLVGLGPPTEAF | TRBJ1-1 | TRBV12-5 | many | -
ASSPEGLQETQY | TRBJ2-5 | TRBV5-1 | - | -
ASTTDGNSGNTIY | TRBJ1-3 | TRBV28 | many | -
ASGPQTAGIQY | TRBJ2-4 | TRBV2 | - | -
ASSVSAGGNEQF | TRBJ2-1 | TRBV9 | many | TRBD2
ASSFDYVETQY | TRBJ2-5 | TRBV5-1 | many | -
ASSPGVNENEQF | TRBJ2-1 | TRBV18 | few | -
ASSYSGGKQPEAF | TRBJ1-1 | TRBV18 | few | -
ASSADSYRTDTQY | TRBJ2-3 | TRBV9 | few | -
ASSSAGTSGPYEQY | TRBJ2-7 | TRBV7-2 | many | -
ASSVQPQGIIYRRADTQY | TRBJ2-3 | TRBV5-5 | once | TRBD1
ASRGGRDRGLRTQH | TRBJ1-5 | TRBV12-3/TRBV12-4 | many | TRBD1
ASSLASGMTGELF | TRBJ2-2 | TRBV7-2 | few | TRBD2
ASSLDLRTDTKC | TRBJ2-3 | TRBV11-2 | once | -
VSSLEVTGGFYEQY | TRBJ2-7 | TRBV7-6 | few | TRBD1
ASSSPSLQGAGSPLH | TRBJ1-6 | TRBV27 | many | TRBD1
ASSFDRENEQF | TRBJ2-1 | TRBV12-3/TRBV12-4 | many | TRBD1
ASSQGQAAPDTQY | TRBJ2-3 | TRBV4-1 | - | -
ASGVDFGQGYQETQY | TRBJ2-5 | TRBV9 | few | TRBD1
ATSDPEGQPQH | TRBJ1-5 | TRBV24-1 | many | -